The next 9 T cell receptor beta chains were all read from a single sample in a study of beta chain features in type 1 diabetes. No cognate antigen is known for these TCRs. Study results and limitations: Researchers report that Type 1 diabetes patients had moderately but significantly shorter TCRB CDR3s across all four CD4+ subsets.

Expressed TCRB transcripts were sequenced, since all the RNA that had been isolated was reverse transcribed. Assay used: immunoSEQ multiplex PCR; TCRdb lists only in-frame clones, some missing. The table lists more than 100,000 clones, around 9% of them singletons. Input material: central memory CD4+ T cells from blood. Receptors originate from a man younger than 40 with type 1 diabetes.

This clone was counted a few times. The chain is built from TRBV11-2 and TRBJ2-7; TRBD1 matches 9 bases. This CDR3 has 15 amino acids. Germline trimming cut 2 bases from V and 4 bases from J; bases unmatched to any gene: 6. Germline CDR1 reads SGHAT; CDR2 reads FQNNGV. CDR3 DNA sequence: TGTGCCAGCAGCTTAATAGGACAGGGGTTTTACGAGCAGTACTTC. The encoded protein is CASSLIGQGFYEQYF. Full variable domain (missing parts from reference TRBV11-2 and TRBJ2-7): EAGVAQSPRYKIIEKRQSVAFWCNPISGHATLYWYQQILGQGPKLLIQFQNNGVVDDSQLPKDRFSAERLKGVDSTLKIQPAKLEDSAVYLCASSLIGQGFYEQYFGPGTRLTVT.

This clone was detected only a few times. V and J are TRBV4-2 and TRBJ2-5; TRBD1 matches 8 bases. The CDR3 covers 16 residues. The V gene end was trimmed by 3 bases and the J gene end by 4 bases; junction bases not matched to a gene: 10. Germline CDR1 and CDR2: LGHNA and YNFKEQ. The CDR3 region is CASSHQATQGGETQYF. The CDR3, as DNA: TGTGCCAGCAGCCACCAGGCCACACAGGGGGGAGAGACCCAGTACTTC.

The rearrangement links TRBV6-5 to TRBJ1-2; D perhaps matches TRBD1 (6 bases). Germline V lookup: CDR1 MNHEY, CDR2 SVGAGI. Between the trimmed V and J ends, which lost 5 bases and 9 bases, there was a span of 19 bases. The CDR3 is 14 residues long. Written as DNA, the CDR3 is TGTGCCAGCAGTCCAGGAGGCGTCCAGGGGCGCTACACCTTC. It is translated as CASSPGGVQGRYTF.

In this sample, this clone turned up many times. The chain carries TRBV7-9 and TRBJ2-2; D may be TRBD2 (5 bases). Germline CDR1 reads SEHNR; CDR2 reads FQNEAQ (reference sequence). The V end lost 1 base, the J end lost 4 bases, and 13 bases lay between the germline ends. The CDR3 loop spans 16 amino acids. DNA of the CDR3: TGTGCCAGCAGCTTAGGGTCCGGGATAACCACCGGGGAGCTGTTTTTT. Its protein is CASSLGSGITTGELFF.

The J gene is TRBJ2-7, the V gene TRBV18, with D possibly being TRBD2 (5 bases). The germline CDR1 and CDR2 sequences are KGHSH and LQKENI. Trimming stripped 5 bases from V and 7 bases from J, with 9 bases between. The CDR3 length is 11 residues. The CDR3 bases are TGTGCCAGCTCAACCGGGGAGGAGCAGTACTTC. Its protein is CASSTGEEQYF.

In this sample, this clone turned up many times. The chain has TRBV29-1 and TRBJ1-1; D gene ambiguous. Trimming shortened V by 6 bases and J by 3 bases, and 14 bases separated the two germline ends. CDR3 length equals 13 residues. Germline CDR1 reads SQVTM; CDR2 reads ANQGSEA. CDR3: CSVSPHGDTEAFF. The CDR3 DNA is TGCAGCGTATCCCCCCACGGGGACACTGAAGCTTTCTTT.

This clone has just a few counts. The rearrangement uses TRBV5-1 and TRBJ2-4; D might be TRBD2 (7 bases). Germline CDR1 SGHRS, CDR2 YFSETQ. This CDR3 has 16 residues. V lost 4 bases and J 4 bases, leaving 18 bases between the germline ends. DNA for the CDR3: TGCGCCAGCAGCGGCGGCGGGGGCCCTCCTAAAAACATTCAGTACTTC. Translating it yields CASSGGGGPPKNIQYF.

This clone was seen a handful of times. V and J are TRBV7-8 and TRBJ2-2; TRBD1 might be the D (7 bases). Trimming took off 5 bases at V and 7 bases at J, with 17 bases between the two ends. The CDR3 is 15 residues long. Germline CDR1 and CDR2: SGHVS and FQNEAQ. This CDR3 reads CASSIRGALGGELFF. In nucleotides, the CDR3 is TGTGCCAGCAGCATCAGGGGGGCCTTGGGCGGGGAGCTGTTTTTT. Full variable domain (missing parts from reference TRBV7-8 and TRBJ2-2): GAGVSQSPRYKVAKRGQDVALRCDPISGHVSLFWYQQALGQGPEFLTYFQNEAQLDKSGLPSDRFFAERPEGSVSTLKIQRTQQEDSAVYLCASSIRGALGGELFFGEGSRLTVL.

This clone was recorded many times. This CDR3 is also generated by other DNA sequences in the sample. The V call is TRBV5-1, the J call TRBJ2-3, with D perhaps TRBD1 (6 bases). From germline, CDR1 is SGHRS and CDR2 YFSETQ. Deletions cut 4 bases from V and 2 bases from J, with 11 bases between. The CDR3 extends over 14 amino acids. The CDR3 DNA is TGCGCCAGCAGCCCTGACAGGATCACAGATACGCAGTATTTT. Its protein is CASSPDRITDTQYF.